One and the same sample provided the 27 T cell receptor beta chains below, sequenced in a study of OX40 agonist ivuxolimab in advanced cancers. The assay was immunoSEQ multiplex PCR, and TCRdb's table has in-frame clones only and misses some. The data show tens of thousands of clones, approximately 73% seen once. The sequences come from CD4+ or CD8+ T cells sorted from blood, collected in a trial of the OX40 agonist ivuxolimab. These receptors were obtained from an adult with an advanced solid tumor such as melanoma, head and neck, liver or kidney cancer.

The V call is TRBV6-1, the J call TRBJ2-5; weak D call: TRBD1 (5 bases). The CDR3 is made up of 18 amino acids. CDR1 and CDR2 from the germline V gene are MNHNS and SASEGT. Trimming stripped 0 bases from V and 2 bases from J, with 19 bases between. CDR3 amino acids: CASSEASWGTDQQETQYF. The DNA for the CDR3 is TGTGCCAGCAGTGAAGCGTCGTGGGGCACCGACCAGCAAGAGACCCAGTACTTC.

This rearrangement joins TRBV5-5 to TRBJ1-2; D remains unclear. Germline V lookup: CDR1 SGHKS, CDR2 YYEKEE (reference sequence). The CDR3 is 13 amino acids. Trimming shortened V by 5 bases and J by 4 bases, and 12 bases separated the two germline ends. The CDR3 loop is CASSPTYGYGYTF. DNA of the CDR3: TGTGCCAGCAGTCCAACTTACGGCTATGGCTACACCTTC. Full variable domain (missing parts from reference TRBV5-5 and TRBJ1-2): DAGVTQSPTHLIKTRGQQVTLRCSPISGHKSVSWYQQVLGQGPQFIFQYYEKEERGRGNFPDRFSARQFPNYSSELNVNALLLGDSALYLCASSPTYGYGYTFGSGTRLTVV.

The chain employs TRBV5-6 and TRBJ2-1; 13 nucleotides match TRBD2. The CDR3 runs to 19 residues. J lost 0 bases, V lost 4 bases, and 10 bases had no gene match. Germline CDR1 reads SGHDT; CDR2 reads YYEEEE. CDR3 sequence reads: CASSTGTSGVLSSYNEQFF. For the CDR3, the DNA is TGTGCCAGCAGCACAGGGACTAGCGGGGTCCTTTCCTCCTACAATGAGCAGTTCTTC.

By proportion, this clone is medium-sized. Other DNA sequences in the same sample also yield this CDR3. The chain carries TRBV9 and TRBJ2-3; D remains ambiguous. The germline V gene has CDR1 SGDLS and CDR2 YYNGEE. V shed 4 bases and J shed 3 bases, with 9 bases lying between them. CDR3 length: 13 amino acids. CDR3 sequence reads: CASSLSRTDTQYF. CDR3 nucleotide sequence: TGTGCCAGCAGCCTCTCCCGTACAGATACGCAGTATTTT.

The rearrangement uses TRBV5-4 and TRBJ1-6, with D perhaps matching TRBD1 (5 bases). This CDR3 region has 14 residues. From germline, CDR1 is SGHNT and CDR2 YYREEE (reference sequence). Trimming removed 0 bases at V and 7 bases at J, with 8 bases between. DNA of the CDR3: TGTGCCAGCAGCTTGGACTCAGGGAATTCACCCCTCCACTTT. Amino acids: CASSLDSGNSPLHF.

CDR3 nucleotide sequence: TGTGCCAGCTCACCAGGGACTTATGGCTACACCTTC. This sequence encodes CASSPGTYGYTF. The V call is TRBV18, the J call TRBJ1-2, with D possibly matching TRBD1 (5 bases). V lost 2 bases to trimming and J lost 5 bases, with 6 bases between them. This CDR3 is 12 amino acids long. From germline, CDR1 is KGHSH and CDR2 LQKENI.

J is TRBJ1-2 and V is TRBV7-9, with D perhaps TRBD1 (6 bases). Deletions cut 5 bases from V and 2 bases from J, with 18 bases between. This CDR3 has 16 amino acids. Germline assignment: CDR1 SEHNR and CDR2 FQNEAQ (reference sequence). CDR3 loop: CASSLYLGGANYGYTF. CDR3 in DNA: TGTGCCAGCAGCCTCTATCTTGGGGGCGCAAACTATGGCTACACCTTC.

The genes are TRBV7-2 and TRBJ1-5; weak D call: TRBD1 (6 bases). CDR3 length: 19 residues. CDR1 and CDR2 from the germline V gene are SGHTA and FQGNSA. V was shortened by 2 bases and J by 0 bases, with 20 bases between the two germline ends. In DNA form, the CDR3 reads TGTGCCAGCAGCTTAAGGAGGGGGACGGACGAGTATAGCAATCAGCCCCAGCATTTT. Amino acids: CASSLRRGTDEYSNQPQHF.

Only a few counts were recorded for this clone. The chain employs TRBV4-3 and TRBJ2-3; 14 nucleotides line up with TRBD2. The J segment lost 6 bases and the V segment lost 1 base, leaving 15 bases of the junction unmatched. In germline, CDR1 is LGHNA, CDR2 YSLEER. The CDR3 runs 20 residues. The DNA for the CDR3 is TGCGCCAGCAGCCAAGTGCCCGCCGTGACTAGCGGGGGGGCCTGGGATACGCAGTATTTT. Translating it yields CASSQVPAVTSGGAWDTQYF.

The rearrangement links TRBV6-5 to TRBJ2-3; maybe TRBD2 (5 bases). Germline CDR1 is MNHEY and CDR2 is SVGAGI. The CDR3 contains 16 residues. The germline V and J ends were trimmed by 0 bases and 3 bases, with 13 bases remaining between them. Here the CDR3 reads CASSYSSYSGTDTQYF. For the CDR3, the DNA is TGTGCCAGCAGTTACTCGAGTTACAGCGGAACAGATACGCAGTATTTT.

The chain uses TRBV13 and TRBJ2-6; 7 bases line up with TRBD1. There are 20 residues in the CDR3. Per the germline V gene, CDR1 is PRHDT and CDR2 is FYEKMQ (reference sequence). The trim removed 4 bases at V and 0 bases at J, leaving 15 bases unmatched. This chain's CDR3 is CASSSMTRTGVSSGANVLTF. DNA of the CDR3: TGTGCCAGCAGCTCAATGACACGTACAGGGGTCAGCTCTGGGGCCAACGTCCTGACTTTC.

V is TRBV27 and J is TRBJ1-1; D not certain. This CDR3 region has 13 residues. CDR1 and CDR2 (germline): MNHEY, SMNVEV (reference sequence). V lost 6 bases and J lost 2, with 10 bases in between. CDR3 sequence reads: CASRPGLNTEAFF. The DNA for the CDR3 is TGTGCCAGCAGACCTGGACTTAACACTGAAGCTTTCTTT.

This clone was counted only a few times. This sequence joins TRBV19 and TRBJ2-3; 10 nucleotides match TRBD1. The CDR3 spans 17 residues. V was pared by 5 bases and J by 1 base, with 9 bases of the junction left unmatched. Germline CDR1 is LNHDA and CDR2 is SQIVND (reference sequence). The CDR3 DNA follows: TGTGCCAGTAGTGCCGGGTCCGGGACAGGGGGCACAGATACGCAGTATTTT. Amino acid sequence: CASSAGSGTGGTDTQYF.

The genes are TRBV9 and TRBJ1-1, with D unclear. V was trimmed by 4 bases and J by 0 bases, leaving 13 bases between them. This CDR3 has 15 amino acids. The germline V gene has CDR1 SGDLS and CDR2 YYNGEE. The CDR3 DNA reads TGTGCCAGCAGCCGAGATTTATCGCTGAACACTGAAGCTTTCTTT. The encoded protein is CASSRDLSLNTEAFF.

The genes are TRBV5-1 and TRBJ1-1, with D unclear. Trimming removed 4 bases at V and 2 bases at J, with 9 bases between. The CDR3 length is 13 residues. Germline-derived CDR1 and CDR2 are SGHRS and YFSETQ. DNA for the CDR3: TGCGCCAGCAGCCCCGACCTCAACACTGAAGCTTTCTTT. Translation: CASSPDLNTEAFF.

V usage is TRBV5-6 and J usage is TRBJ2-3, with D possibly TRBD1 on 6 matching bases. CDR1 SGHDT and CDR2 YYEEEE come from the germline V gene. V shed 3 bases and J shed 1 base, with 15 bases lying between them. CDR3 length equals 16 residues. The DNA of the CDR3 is TGTGCCAGCAGCTCCACAGGGACCATCCGCACAGATACGCAGTATTTT. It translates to CASSSTGTIRTDTQYF.

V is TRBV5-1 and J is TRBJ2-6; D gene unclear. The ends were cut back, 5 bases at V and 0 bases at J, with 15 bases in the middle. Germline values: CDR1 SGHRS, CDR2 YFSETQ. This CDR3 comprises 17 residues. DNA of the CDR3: TGCGCCAGCAGATTATCGACGGTGGACTCTGGGGCCAACGTCCTGACTTTC. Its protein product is CASRLSTVDSGANVLTF.

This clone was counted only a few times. The CDR3 DNA reads TGTGCCAGCAGCTATAGGACCCAAGAGACCCAGTACTTC. Its protein is CASSYRTQETQYF. The chain is built from TRBV7-2 and TRBJ2-5; D unclear. This CDR3 is 13 amino acids long. Trimming pared 4 bases from V and 1 base from J, leaving 7 bases between. Germline V CDR1 and CDR2: SGHTA, FQGNSA.

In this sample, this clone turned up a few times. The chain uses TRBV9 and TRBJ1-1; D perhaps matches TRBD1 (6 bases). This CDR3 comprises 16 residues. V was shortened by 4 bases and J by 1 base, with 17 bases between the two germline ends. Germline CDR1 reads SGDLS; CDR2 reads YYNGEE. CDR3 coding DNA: TGTGCCAGCAGCCCCGCCATGGACAGACCGAACACTGAAGCTTTCTTT. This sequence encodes CASSPAMDRPNTEAFF.

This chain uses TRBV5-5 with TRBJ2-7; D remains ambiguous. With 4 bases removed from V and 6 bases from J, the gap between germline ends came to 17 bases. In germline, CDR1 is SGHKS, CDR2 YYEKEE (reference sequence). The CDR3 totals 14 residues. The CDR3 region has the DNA TGTGCCAGCAGCCAAAGATCGTATTTCCCCGAGCAGTACTTC. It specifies CASSQRSYFPEQYF.

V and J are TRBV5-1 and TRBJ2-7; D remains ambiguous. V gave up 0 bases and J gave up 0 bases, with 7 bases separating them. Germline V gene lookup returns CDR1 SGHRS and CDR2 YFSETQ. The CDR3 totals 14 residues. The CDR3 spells CASSLGLYSYEQYF. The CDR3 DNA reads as TGCGCCAGCAGCTTGGGCCTCTACTCCTACGAGCAGTACTTC.

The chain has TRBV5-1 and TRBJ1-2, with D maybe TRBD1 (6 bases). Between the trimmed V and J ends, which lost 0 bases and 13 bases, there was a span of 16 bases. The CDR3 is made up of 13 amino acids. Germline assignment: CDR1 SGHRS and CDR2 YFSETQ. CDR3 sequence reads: CASSLDLGTSGTF. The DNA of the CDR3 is TGCGCCAGCAGCTTGGATTTAGGGACAAGCGGCACCTTC.

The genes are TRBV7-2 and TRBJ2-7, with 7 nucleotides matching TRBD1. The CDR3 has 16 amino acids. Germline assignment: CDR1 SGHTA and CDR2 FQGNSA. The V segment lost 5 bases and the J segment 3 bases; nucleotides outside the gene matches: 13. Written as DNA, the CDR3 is TGTGCCAGCAGCCGACAGGGCTCCCTTCCCCTCTACGAGCAGTACTTC. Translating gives CASSRQGSLPLYEQYF.

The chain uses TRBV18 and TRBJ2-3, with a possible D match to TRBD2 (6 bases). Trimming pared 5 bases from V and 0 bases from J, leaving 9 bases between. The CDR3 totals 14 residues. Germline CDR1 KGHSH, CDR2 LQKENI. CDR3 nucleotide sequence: TGTGCCAGCTCATCGGGACTTAGCACAGATACGCAGTATTTT. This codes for CASSSGLSTDTQYF. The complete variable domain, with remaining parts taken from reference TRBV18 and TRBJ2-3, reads NAGVMQNPRHLVRRRGQEARLRCSPMKGHSHVYWYRQLPEEGLKFMVYLQKENIIDESGMPKERFSAEFPKEGPSILRIQQVVRGDSAAYFCASSSGLSTDTQYFGPGTRLTVL.

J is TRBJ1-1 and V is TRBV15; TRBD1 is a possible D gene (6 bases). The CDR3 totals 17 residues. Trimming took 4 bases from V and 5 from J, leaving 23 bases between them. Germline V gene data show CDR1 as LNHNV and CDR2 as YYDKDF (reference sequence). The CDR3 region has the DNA TGTGCCACCAGCAAACGGATGTCGATCAGGGGAGTGACTGAAGCTTTCTTT. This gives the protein CATSKRMSIRGVTEAFF.

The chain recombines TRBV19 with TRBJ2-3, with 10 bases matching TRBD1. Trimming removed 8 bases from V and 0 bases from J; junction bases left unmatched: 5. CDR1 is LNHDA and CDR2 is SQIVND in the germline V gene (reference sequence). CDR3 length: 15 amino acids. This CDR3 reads CASSGQGGSTDTQYF. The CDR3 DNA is TGTGCCAGTTCCGGACAGGGGGGAAGCACAGATACGCAGTATTTT.

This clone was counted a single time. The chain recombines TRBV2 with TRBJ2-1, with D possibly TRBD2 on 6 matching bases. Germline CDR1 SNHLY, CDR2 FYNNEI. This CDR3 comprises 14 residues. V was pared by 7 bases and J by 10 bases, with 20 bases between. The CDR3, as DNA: TGTGCCAGCATCCGGTTGGCTAGCGTTCAAGAGCAGTTCTTC. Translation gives CASIRLASVQEQFF.